The clone carrying this TCR beta chain was counted between two and nine times. Its antigen is as yet unknown. The sample is drawn from a study of beta chain features in type 1 diabetes. Across the study: Healthy donors, compared against patients, showed similar age, gender and cell yields. Points from the study as a whole: Moderate yet significant TCRB CDR3 shortening was seen in Type 1 diabetes patients in all four CD4+ subsets. VDJ junctions from patients with type 1 diabetes contained fewer insertions and more deletions.

The CDR3 length is 14 residues. Germline V gives CDR1 SGHTA, CDR2 FQGNSA. Trimming pared 6 bases from V and 2 bases from J, leaving 12 bases between. Expressed TCRB transcripts were sequenced, since all the RNA that had been isolated was reverse transcribed. The study sequenced naive, central memory and regulatory T cell samples to an average of about 3.5 million reads. Produced via immunoSEQ multiplex PCR; TCRdb's table is partial and in-frame only. This sample has some 150,000 clones, with 8.5% to 14% found just once. The sample comprised central memory CD4+ T cells from blood. This clonotype was sampled from a man between 18 and 35 years old in good health. This chain joins TRBV7-2 and TRBJ2-3; D is unresolved. This CDR3 reads CASRPAPLTDTQYF. The CDR3 DNA sequence: TGTGCCAGCAGGCCAGCCCCCCTCACAGATACGCAGTATTTT. The complete variable domain, with remaining parts taken from reference TRBV7-2 and TRBJ2-3, reads GAGVSQSPSNKVTEKGKDVELRCDPISGHTALYWYRQSLGQGLEFLIYFQGNSAPDKSGLPSDRFSAERTGGSVSTLTIQRTQQEDSAVYLCASRPAPLTDTQYFGPGTRLTVL.